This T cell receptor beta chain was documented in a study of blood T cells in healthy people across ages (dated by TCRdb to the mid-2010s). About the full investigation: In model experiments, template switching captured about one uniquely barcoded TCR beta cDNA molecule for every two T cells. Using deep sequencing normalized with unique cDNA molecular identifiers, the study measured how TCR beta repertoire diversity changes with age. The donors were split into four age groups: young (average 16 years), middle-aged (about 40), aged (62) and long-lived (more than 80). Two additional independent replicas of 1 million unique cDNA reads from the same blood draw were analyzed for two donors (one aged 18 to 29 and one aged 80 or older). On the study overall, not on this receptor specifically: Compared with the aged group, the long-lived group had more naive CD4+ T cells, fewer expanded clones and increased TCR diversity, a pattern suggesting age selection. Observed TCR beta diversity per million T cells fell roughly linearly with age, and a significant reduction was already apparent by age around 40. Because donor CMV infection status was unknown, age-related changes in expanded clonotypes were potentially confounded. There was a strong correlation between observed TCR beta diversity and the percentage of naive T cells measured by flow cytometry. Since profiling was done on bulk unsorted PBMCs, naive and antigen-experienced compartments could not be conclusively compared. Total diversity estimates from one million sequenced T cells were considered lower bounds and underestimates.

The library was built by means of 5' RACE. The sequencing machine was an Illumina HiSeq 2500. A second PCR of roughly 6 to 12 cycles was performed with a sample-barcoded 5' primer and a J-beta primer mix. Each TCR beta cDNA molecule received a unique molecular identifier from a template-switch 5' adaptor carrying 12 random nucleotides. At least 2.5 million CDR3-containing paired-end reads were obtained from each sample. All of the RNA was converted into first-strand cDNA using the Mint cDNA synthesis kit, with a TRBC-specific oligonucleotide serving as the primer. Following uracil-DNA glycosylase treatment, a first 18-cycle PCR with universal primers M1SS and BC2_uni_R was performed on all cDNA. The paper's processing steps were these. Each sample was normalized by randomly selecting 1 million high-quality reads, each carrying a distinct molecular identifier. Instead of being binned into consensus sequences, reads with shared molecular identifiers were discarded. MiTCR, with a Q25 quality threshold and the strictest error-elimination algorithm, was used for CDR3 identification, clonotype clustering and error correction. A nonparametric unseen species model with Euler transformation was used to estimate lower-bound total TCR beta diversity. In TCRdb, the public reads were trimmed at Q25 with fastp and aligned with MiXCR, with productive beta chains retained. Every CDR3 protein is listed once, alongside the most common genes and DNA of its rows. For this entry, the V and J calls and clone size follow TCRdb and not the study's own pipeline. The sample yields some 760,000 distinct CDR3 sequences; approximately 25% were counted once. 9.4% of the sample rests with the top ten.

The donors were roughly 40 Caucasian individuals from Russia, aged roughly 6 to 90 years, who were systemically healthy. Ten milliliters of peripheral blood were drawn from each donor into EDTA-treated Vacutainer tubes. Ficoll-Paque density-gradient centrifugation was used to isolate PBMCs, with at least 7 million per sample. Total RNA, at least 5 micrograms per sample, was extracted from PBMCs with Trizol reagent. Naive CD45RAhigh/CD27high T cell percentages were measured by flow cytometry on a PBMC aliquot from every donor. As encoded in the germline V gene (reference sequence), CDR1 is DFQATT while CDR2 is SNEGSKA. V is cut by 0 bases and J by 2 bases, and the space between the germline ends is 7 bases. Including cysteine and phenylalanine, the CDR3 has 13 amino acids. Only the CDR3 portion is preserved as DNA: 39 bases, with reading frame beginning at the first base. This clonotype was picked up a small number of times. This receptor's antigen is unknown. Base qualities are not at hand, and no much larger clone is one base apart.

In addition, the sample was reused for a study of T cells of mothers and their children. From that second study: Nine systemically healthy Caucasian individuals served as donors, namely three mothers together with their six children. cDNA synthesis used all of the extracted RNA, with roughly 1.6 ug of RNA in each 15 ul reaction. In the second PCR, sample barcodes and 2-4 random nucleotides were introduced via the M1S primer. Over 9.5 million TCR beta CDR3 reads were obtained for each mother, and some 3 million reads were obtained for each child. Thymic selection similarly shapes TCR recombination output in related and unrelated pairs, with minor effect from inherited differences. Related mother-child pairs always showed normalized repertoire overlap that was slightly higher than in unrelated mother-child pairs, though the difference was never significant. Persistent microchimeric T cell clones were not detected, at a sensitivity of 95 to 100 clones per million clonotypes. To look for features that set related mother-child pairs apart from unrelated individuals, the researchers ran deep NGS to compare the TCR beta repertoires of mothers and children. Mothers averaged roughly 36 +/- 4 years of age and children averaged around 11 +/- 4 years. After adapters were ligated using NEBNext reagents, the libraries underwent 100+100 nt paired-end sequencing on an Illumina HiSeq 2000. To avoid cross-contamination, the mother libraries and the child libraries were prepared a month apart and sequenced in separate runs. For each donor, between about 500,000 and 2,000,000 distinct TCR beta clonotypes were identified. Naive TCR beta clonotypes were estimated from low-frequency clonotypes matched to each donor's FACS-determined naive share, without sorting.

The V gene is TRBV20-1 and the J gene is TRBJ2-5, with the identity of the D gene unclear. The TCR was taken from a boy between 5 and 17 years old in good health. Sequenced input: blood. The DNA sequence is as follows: TGCAGTGCTAGAGATGTACTACAAGAGACCCAGTACTTC. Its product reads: CSARDVLQETQYF.